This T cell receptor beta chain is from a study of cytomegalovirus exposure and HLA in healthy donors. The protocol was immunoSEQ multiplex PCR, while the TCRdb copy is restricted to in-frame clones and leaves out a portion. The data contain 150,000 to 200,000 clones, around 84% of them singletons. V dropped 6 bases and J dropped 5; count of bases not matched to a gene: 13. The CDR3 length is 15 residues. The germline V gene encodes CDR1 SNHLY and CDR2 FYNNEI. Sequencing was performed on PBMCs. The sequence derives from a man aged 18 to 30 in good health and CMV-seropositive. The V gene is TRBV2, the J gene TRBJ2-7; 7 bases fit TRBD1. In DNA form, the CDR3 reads TGTGCCAGCAGCCGACAGGGAGAGATCAGTAACGAGCAGTACTTC. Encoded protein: CASSRQGEISNEQYF.